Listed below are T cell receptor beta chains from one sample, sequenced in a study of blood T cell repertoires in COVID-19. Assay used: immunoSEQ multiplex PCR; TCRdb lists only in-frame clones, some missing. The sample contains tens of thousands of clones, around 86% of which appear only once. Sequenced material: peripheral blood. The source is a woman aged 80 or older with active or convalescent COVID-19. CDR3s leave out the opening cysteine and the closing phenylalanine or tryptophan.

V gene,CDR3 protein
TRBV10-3,AISESGTKYGYT
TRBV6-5,ASSWQRTGELF
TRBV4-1,ASSQVGDRGSPQH
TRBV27,ASSLDFQGQSSPLH
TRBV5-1,ASSLIQAPYEQY
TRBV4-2,ASSQKLQASTQY
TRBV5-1,ASSSSGQGTDTQY
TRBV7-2,ASSPGTSLADTQY
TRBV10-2,ASRAGFETQY
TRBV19,ASSIGGDSGISGYT
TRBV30,AGSQGVNTEAF
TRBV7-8,ASSFTGGTGSYEQY
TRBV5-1,ASSVDSNQETQY
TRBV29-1,SVANLLGGTEAF
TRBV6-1,ASSDRGPYEQY
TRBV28,AGGQGGHNEQF
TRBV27,ASSSTLYNEQF